The 5 T cell receptor beta chains reported below all come from one sample, sequenced in a study of T cell clones after liver transplantation. The table came from immunoSEQ multiplex PCR; TCRdb's copy has only in-frame clones and leaves some out. This table holds about 9,200 clones, around 73% found once. This specimen was CD8+ T cells from blood, taken at the 22-month timepoint. Every receptor here comes from a human patient who received a liver transplant. The T cells may partly be graft donor cells.

This chain joins TRBV5-5 and TRBJ1-1, with a weak D call TRBD1 (6 bases). Trimming took off 5 bases at V and 3 bases at J, with 11 bases between the two ends. The CDR3 consists of 13 residues. CDR1 SGHKS and CDR2 YYEKEE come from the germline V gene (reference sequence). Here the CDR3 DNA reads TGTGCCAGCAGACAGGGTGGAGACACTGAAGCTTTCTTT. This sequence encodes CASRQGGDTEAFF.

The J gene is TRBJ2-5, the V gene TRBV2; unclear D gene. There are 17 residues in the CDR3. V was clipped by 3 bases and J by 4 bases, with 21 bases between them. Germline loops: CDR1 SNHLY, CDR2 FYNNEI. The CDR3 coding sequence is TGTGCCAGCAGTGAGATAAGGACGAGATTTGAGTTAGAGACCCAGTACTTC. It translates to CASSEIRTRFELETQYF.

The chain recombines TRBV28 with TRBJ2-7, with 7 bases lining up with TRBD1. This CDR3 contains 13 residues. The germline V gene encodes CDR1 MDHEN and CDR2 SYDVKM. The V gene end was trimmed by 10 bases and the J gene end by 0 bases; junction bases not matched to a gene: 6. The CDR3 sequence: CATRDRASYEQYF. DNA for the CDR3: TGTGCCACCCGGGACAGAGCCTCCTACGAGCAGTACTTC.

The chain uses TRBV11-3 and TRBJ2-7; 8 nucleotides line up with TRBD1. V trimming: 2 bases; J trimming: 3 bases; junction bases outside the gene matches: 9. This CDR3 has 16 amino acids. Per germline, CDR1 SGHNT and CDR2 YENEEA. The CDR3 nucleotides read TGTGCCAGCAGCTTACCTCTCCGGGACAGGAACTACGAGCAGTACTTC. It specifies CASSLPLRDRNYEQYF.

The chain carries TRBV27 and TRBJ1-1; D remains ambiguous. Between the trimmed V and J ends, which lost 5 bases and 0 bases, there was a span of 7 bases. The CDR3 is 13 amino acids. Germline CDR1 reads MNHEY; CDR2 reads SMNVEV (reference sequence). The CDR3 protein is CASSIRLNTEAFF. CDR3 bases: TGTGCCAGCAGTATAAGGCTGAACACTGAAGCTTTCTTT.